This TCR beta chain is from a study of blood T cells in healthy people across ages. Study-level results: Diversity estimated from one million T cells was considered an underestimate. Expanded clonotype shifts may have been confounded, as the donors had an unknown CMV status. When set beside aged donors, long-lived donors presented more naive CD4+ cells and higher diversity.

As concerns this clonotype: Its antigen remains unidentified.

CDR1 SEHNR and CDR2 FQNEAQ come from the germline V gene (reference sequence). This CDR3 contains 15 residues. A second PCR, run for roughly 7 to 12 cycles, used a sample-barcoded 5' primer plus a J-beta primer mix. Every cDNA was tagged by a template-switch adaptor with 12 random nucleotides. TCRdb redid the calling of the 5' RACE reads with MiXCR, one entry per CDR3 protein. The table records about 680,000 distinct CDR3 sequences, over 45% of them present only once. The TCR comes from a woman between 55 and 75 years old in good health. The gene calls are TRBV7-9 and TRBJ2-7; 13 bases line up with TRBD2. The DNA end is more similar to TRBJ2-1, so the J call may be wrong. The sample was blood. CDR3 region: CASSGLAGAEDEQFF. The DNA of the CDR3 is TGTGCCAGCAGCGGACTAGCGGGAGCAGAGGATGAGCAGTTCTTC.